This entry describes one TCR beta chain. What it binds is not known. The source of the sample is a study of T cell repertoires in cytomegalovirus infection. General study points: Adding up the frequency of public TCR beta families identified people who carried CMV plus the relevant HLA.

The CDR3 runs 15 residues. V shed 5 bases and J 3 bases; nucleotides not matched to a gene: 7. The germline V gene has CDR1 LNHDA and CDR2 SQIVND (reference sequence). MiXCR, applied by TCRdb to the reads, yields one record per CDR3 protein. The table includes more than 95,000 distinct CDR3 sequences, roughly a third detected once. This material consisted of CD8+ T cells from cultured PBMCs, taken from culture after CMV antigen stimulation. The rearrangement uses TRBV19 and TRBJ1-5, with 7 bases matching TRBD1. The sequence was collected from a human donor in good health (CMV status not recorded). Some clones in this sample may be carry-over from other donors' samples. CDR3 amino acids: CASSPREGANQPQHF. The CDR3 DNA sequence: TGTGCCAGTAGTCCTCGGGAGGGGGCCAATCAGCCCCAGCATTTT.